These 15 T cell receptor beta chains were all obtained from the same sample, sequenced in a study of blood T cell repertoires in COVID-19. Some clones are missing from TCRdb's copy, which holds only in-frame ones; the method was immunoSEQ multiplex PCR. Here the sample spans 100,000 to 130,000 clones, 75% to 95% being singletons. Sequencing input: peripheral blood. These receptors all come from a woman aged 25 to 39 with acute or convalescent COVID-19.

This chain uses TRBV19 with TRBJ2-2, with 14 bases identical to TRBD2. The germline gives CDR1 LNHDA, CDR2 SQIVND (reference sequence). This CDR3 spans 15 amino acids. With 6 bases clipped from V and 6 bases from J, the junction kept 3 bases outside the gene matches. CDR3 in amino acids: CASRLTSGRAGELFF. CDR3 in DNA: TGTGCCAGTAGATTGACTAGCGGGAGGGCCGGGGAGCTGTTTTTT.

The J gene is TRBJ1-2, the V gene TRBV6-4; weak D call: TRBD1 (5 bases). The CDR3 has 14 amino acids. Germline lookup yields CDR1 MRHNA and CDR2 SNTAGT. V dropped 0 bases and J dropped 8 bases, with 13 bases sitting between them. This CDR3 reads CASSDSAGRGGYTF. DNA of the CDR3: TGTGCCAGCAGTGACTCTGCAGGGCGAGGAGGCTACACCTTC.

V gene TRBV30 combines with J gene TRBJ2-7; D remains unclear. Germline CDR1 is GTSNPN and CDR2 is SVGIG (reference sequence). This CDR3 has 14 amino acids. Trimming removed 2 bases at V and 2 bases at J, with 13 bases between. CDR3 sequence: CAWSPAVITYEQYF. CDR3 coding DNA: TGTGCCTGGAGTCCCGCAGTAATCACCTACGAGCAGTACTTC.

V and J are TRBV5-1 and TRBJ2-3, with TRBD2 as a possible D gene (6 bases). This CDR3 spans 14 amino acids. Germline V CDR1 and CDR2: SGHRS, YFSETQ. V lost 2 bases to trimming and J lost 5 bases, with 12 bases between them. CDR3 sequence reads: CASSFASEVDTQYF. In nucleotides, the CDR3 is TGCGCCAGCAGCTTTGCTAGCGAGGTAGATACGCAGTATTTT.

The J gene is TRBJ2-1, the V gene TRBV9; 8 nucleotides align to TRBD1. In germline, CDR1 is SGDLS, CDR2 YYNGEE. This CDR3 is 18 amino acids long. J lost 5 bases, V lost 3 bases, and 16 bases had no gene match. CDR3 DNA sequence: TGTGCCAGCAGCGCCGGGCGACAGGGGACGGTGGTTAACAATGAGCAGTTCTTC. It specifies CASSAGRQGTVVNNEQFF. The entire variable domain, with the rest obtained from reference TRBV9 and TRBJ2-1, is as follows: DSGVTQTPKHLITATGQRVTLRCSPRSGDLSVYWYQQSLDQGLQFLIQYYNGEERAKGNILERFSAQQFPDLHSELNLSSLELGDSALYFCASSAGRQGTVVNNEQFFGPGTRLTVL.

The CDR3 DNA is TGTGCCAGCAGCCAGCCGGGACACCTGAACACTGAAGCTTTCTTT. Its translation is CASSQPGHLNTEAFF. J is TRBJ1-1 and V is TRBV3-1 (or the pseudogene TRBV3-2); D possibly corresponds to TRBD1 (6 bases). V gave up 3 bases and J gave up 0 bases, with 11 bases separating them. Germline loops: CDR1 LGHDT, CDR2 YNNKEL (reference sequence). The CDR3 covers 15 residues.

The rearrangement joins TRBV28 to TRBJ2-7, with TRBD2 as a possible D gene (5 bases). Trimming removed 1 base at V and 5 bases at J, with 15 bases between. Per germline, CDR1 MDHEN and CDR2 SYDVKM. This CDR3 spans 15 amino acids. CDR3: CASSLYRGSSDEQYF. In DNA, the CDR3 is TGTGCCAGCAGTTTATATCGGGGTTCGTCCGACGAGCAGTACTTC.

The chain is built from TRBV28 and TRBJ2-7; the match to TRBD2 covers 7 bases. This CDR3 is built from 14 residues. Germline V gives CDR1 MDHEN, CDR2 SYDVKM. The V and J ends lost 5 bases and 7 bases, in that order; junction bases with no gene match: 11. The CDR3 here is CASSNGTTPREQYF. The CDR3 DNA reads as TGTGCCAGCAGTAACGGGACTACCCCTCGGGAGCAGTACTTC.

The CDR3 loop is CASSELLGGNTEAFF. CDR3 bases: TGTGCCAGCAGTGAACTTTTAGGAGGGAACACTGAAGCTTTCTTT. This chain links TRBV2 with TRBJ1-1; D remains unclear. The germline V gene encodes CDR1 SNHLY and CDR2 FYNNEI. Between the trimmed V and J ends, which lost 2 bases and 1 base, there was a span of 11 bases. CDR3 length: 15 amino acids.

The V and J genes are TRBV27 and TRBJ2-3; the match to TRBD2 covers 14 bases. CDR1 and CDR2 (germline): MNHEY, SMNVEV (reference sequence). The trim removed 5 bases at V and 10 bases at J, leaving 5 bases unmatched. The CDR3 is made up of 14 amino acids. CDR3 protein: CASSQGTSGGPQYF. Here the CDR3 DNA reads TGTGCCAGCAGTCAAGGGACTAGCGGGGGACCGCAGTATTTT.

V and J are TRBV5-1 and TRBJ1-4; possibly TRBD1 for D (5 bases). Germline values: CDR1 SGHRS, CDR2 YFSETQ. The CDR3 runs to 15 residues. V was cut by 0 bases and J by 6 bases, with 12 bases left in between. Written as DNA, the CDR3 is TGCGCCAGCAGCTTGGACGGGGGGTGGGATGAAAAACTGTTTTTT. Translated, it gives CASSLDGGWDEKLFF.

The CDR3 spells CASSQDPASGGFQFF. The CDR3 coding sequence is TGCGCCAGCAGCCAAGATCCCGCCAGCGGGGGTTTCCAGTTCTTC. The rearrangement uses TRBV4-3 and TRBJ2-1; 8 bases agree with TRBD2. V trimming: 0 bases; J trimming: 13 bases; junction bases outside the gene matches: 11. Looked up from germline, CDR1 is LGHNA and CDR2 is YSLEER. The CDR3 loop spans 15 amino acids.

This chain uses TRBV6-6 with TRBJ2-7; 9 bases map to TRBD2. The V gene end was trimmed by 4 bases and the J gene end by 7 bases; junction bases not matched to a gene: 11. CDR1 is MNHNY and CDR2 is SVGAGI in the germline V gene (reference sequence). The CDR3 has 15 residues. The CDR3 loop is CASSSLLSGSGEQYF. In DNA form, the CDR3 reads TGTGCCAGCAGTTCACTACTTAGCGGGAGTGGTGAGCAGTACTTC.

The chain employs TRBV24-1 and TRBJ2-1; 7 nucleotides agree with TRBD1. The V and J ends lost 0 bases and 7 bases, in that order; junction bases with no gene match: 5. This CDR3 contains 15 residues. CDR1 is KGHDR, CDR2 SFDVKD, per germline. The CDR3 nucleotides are TGTGCCACCAGTGATTTGAGGGACAGTAGTAATGAGCAGTTCTTC. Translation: CATSDLRDSSNEQFF.

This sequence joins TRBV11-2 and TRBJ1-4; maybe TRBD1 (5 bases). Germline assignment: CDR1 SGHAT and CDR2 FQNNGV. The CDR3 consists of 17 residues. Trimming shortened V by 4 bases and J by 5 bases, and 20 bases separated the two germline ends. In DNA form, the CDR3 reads TGTGCCAGCAGCTCACGCCCCGGTGGGGGGGGGAATGAAAAACTGTTTTTT. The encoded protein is CASSSRPGGGGNEKLFF.